The 27 T cell receptor beta chains below all came from one sample that was sequenced in a study of shared clonotypes between healthy human individuals. Repertoires were generated with immunoSEQ multiplex PCR, while TCRdb's copy carries only in-frame clones and drops some. In the table there are millions of clones, roughly 92% of which are singletons. Material for sequencing was naive CD4+ T cells sorted from blood. Noted subset: CD45RA+ positively selected. These receptors all stem from a young man in good health.

The chain recombines TRBV11-2 with TRBJ1-2; 7 nucleotides align to TRBD1. The CDR3 contains 14 residues. The V gene's germline CDR1 is SGHAT and CDR2 FQNNGV. V lost 1 base, J lost 7 bases, and 6 bases stayed unmatched. The CDR3 bases are TGTGCCAGCAGCTTAGGACAGGGAATCAGTGGCTACACCTTC. Protein product: CASSLGQGISGYTF.

This sequence joins TRBV6-4 and TRBJ1-3, with 12 bases that match TRBD1. V dropped 10 bases and J dropped 4; count of bases not matched to a gene: 11. The CDR3 has 16 residues. The germline gives CDR1 MRHNA, CDR2 SNTAGT. The CDR3, as DNA: TGTGCCAAGGGGGACAGGGGGCGCTTGAGGGGAAACACCATATATTTT. This translates into CAKGDRGRLRGNTIYF.

This clone was detected once. The DNA of the CDR3 is TGTGCCAGTAGTTCCCAGTACTATGGCTACACCTTC. It codes for CASSSQYYGYTF. V gene TRBV19 combines with J gene TRBJ1-2, with D uncertain. Germline V gene sequence: CDR1 LNHDA, CDR2 SQIVND (reference sequence). V was pared by 5 bases and J by 3 bases, with 7 bases between. The CDR3 contains 12 residues.

V gene TRBV11-2 combines with J gene TRBJ2-1, with 7 positions matching TRBD2. Losses at the gene ends were 1 base for V and 1 base for J; bases not matched to a gene: 4. The CDR3 consists of 16 residues. CDR1 and CDR2 from the germline V gene are SGHAT and FQNNGV. CDR3 loop: CASSLGASGSYNEQFF. CDR3 nucleotides: TGTGCCAGCAGCTTAGGGGCTAGCGGTTCCTACAATGAGCAGTTCTTC.

V is TRBV6-5 and J is TRBJ1-1; TRBD1 is a possible D gene (6 bases). The ends were cut back, 8 bases at V and 4 bases at J, with 14 bases in the middle. The CDR3 runs 13 residues. Germline assignment: CDR1 MNHEY and CDR2 SVGAGI. CDR3 protein: CASVQGIGTEAFF. The CDR3 DNA sequence: TGTGCCAGCGTTCAGGGGATAGGCACTGAAGCTTTCTTT.

This clone was seen just once. The J gene is TRBJ2-7, the V gene TRBV18; D might be TRBD1 or TRBD2, each matching 5 bases. CDR1 is KGHSH and CDR2 is LQKENI in the germline V gene. Trimming stripped 0 bases from V and 2 bases from J, with 17 bases between. This CDR3 comprises 17 residues. CDR3 loop: CASSPPRTPGGAYEQYF. The CDR3 DNA reads TGTGCCAGCTCACCACCGAGGACACCCGGAGGAGCCTACGAGCAGTACTTC.

The chain couples TRBV7-9 to TRBJ2-7, with a possible D match to TRBD1 (6 bases). CDR1 is SEHNR, CDR2 FQNEAQ, per germline (reference sequence). V lost 4 bases, J lost 0 bases, and 13 bases lay in between. The CDR3 contains 15 residues. The CDR3 DNA follows: TGTGCCAGCAGCTACCCCTGGGACAACTCCTACGAGCAGTACTTC. Translation: CASSYPWDNSYEQYF.

With respect to this clone: Additional DNA sequences in this sample encode the identical CDR3. This chain uses TRBV27 with TRBJ1-2; maybe TRBD1 (6 bases). This CDR3 contains 14 residues. The germline V gene has CDR1 MNHEY and CDR2 SMNVEV (reference sequence). Trimming left V 0 bases short and J 7 bases short, with 12 bases between. The CDR3 here is CASSLSGGGGGYTF. In DNA, the CDR3 is TGTGCCAGCAGTTTATCGGGGGGGGGCGGTGGCTACACCTTC.

V gene TRBV9 combines with J gene TRBJ2-2, with D uncertain. V dropped 0 bases and J dropped 7 bases, with 10 bases sitting between them. CDR3 length equals 14 residues. Germline CDR1 is SGDLS and CDR2 is YYNGEE. The CDR3 is CASSVDPPRGELFF. The CDR3 DNA is TGTGCCAGCAGCGTAGACCCCCCACGCGGGGAGCTGTTTTTT.

This chain uses TRBV11-2 with TRBJ2-1; possibly TRBD2 for D (6 bases). Trimming removed 2 bases at V and 5 bases at J, with 16 bases between. The CDR3 loop spans 16 amino acids. Per germline, CDR1 SGHAT and CDR2 FQNNGV. CDR3 in amino acids: CASSLYSGTGNNEQFF. For the CDR3, the DNA is TGTGCCAGCAGCTTATACTCCGGGACTGGAAACAATGAGCAGTTCTTC.

Worth noting for this clone: The same CDR3 arises from other DNA sequences in this sample as well. The chain links TRBV7-9 to TRBJ1-1, with 7 bases identical to TRBD1. After removal of 5 bases from V and 0 bases from J, the junction contained 3 bases not matched to a gene. Per the germline V gene, CDR1 is SEHNR and CDR2 is FQNEAQ (reference sequence). The CDR3 spans 14 residues. The CDR3: CASSLTGVNTEAFF. For the CDR3, the DNA is TGTGCCAGCAGCCTTACAGGGGTGAACACTGAAGCTTTCTTT.

J is TRBJ1-2 and V is TRBV6-6; D is perhaps TRBD1 (6 bases). The germline CDR1 and CDR2 sequences are MNHNY and SVGAGI (reference sequence). This CDR3 is 15 amino acids long. V was pared by 6 bases and J by 8 bases, with 22 bases between. In nucleotides, the CDR3 is TGTGCCAGCAGGTCCCCCCTTGTCGGGGGCCAAGGCTACACCTTC. Protein: CASRSPLVGGQGYTF.

V gene TRBV27 combines with J gene TRBJ2-7, with D unclear. The CDR3 sequence is 17 residues long. The germline V and J ends were trimmed by 0 bases and 2 bases, with 17 bases remaining between them. CDR1 and CDR2 from the germline V gene are MNHEY and SMNVEV (reference sequence). The CDR3 loop reads CASSLSSGALFPYEQYF. The CDR3 DNA sequence: TGTGCCAGCAGTTTATCGTCGGGTGCCCTATTTCCCTACGAGCAGTACTTC.

The chain joins TRBV18 to TRBJ1-4; D perhaps matches TRBD1 (5 bases). Germline V gene sequence: CDR1 KGHSH, CDR2 LQKENI. CDR3 length: 15 residues. Trimming removed 3 bases from V and 1 base from J, with 9 bases in between. CDR3 sequence: CASSPRGVTNEKLFF. Written as DNA, the CDR3 is TGTGCCAGCTCACCTCGAGGGGTAACTAATGAAAAACTGTTTTTT.

This clone has just one count. This chain joins TRBV6-5 and TRBJ2-6, with D tentatively TRBD1 or TRBD2 (5 bases each). The CDR3 contains 14 residues. V lost 5 bases to trimming and J lost 5 bases, with 10 bases between them. Germline CDR1 is MNHEY and CDR2 is SVGAGI. CDR3 sequence reads: CASSPGTWANVLTF. DNA for the CDR3: TGTGCCAGCAGTCCAGGGACCTGGGCCAACGTCCTGACTTTC.

V is TRBV19 and J is TRBJ1-6, with a weak D call TRBD1 (6 bases). Germline loops: CDR1 LNHDA, CDR2 SQIVND (reference sequence). This CDR3 is built from 15 residues. V lost 5 bases and J lost 0, with 8 bases in between. DNA of the CDR3: TGTGCCAGTAGTGGGGACACCTCCTATAATTCACCCCTCCACTTT. This translates into CASSGDTSYNSPLHF.

V usage is TRBV29-1 and J usage is TRBJ2-7, with 8 bases that match TRBD1. CDR1 and CDR2 from the germline V gene are SQVTM and ANQGSEA. The CDR3 is 13 residues long. Losses at the gene ends were 6 bases for V and 7 bases for J; bases not matched to a gene: 11. The DNA of the CDR3 is TGCAGCGTGGCTGGACAGGGAACTAGTGAGCAGTACTTC. Residues: CSVAGQGTSEQYF.

J is TRBJ2-7 and V is TRBV6-1, with TRBD1 matching 8 bases. This CDR3 spans 14 amino acids. From germline, CDR1 is MNHNS and CDR2 SASEGT. V lost 6 bases and J lost 9; bases outside the gene matches: 13. The CDR3 reads CASSPGTGGEGQYF. CDR3 DNA: TGTGCCAGCAGCCCAGGGACAGGCGGCGAGGGGCAGTACTTC.

The chain joins TRBV6-1 to TRBJ2-7; a possible D gene is TRBD2 (6 bases). The CDR3 length is 15 residues. CDR1 and CDR2 (germline): MNHNS, SASEGT. Trimming removed 6 bases from V and 6 bases from J, with 21 bases in between. DNA for the CDR3: TGTGCCAGCAGAGGTGCGGGGCAGACCTCCAGCGAGCAGTACTTC. This encodes CASRGAGQTSSEQYF.

The chain has TRBV7-2 and TRBJ2-7, with D possibly TRBD1 on 6 matching bases. The ends were cut back, 5 bases at V and 3 bases at J, with 14 bases in the middle. The V gene's germline CDR1 is SGHTA and CDR2 FQGNSA. This CDR3 comprises 14 residues. This CDR3 is CASSATGMSYEQYF. The CDR3 DNA is TGTGCCAGCAGCGCCACAGGGATGAGCTACGAGCAGTACTTC.

On this clone itself: An end of the junction differs from the germline gene, which may be a read error. The chain joins TRBV10-3 to TRBJ1-1; D gene uncertain. Germline V gives CDR1 ENHRY, CDR2 SYGVKD. CDR3 length: 13 amino acids. CDR3 in DNA: TGTGCCAGCAGTCGAGCCTCGGGGACTGAAGCTTTCTTT. It translates to CASSRASGTEAFF.

This clone showed up just a few times. The chain combines TRBV5-4 with TRBJ1-1, with 8 nucleotides matching TRBD1. Germline V gene sequence: CDR1 SGHNT, CDR2 YYREEE (reference sequence). CDR3 length: 13 residues. The V segment lost 4 bases and the J segment 4 bases; nucleotides outside the gene matches: 3. CDR3 in amino acids: CASSTDRGTEAFF. The CDR3 coding sequence is TGTGCCAGCAGCACCGACAGGGGCACTGAAGCTTTCTTT.

The rearrangement joins TRBV5-1 to TRBJ2-3; 8 bases fit TRBD2. The J segment lost 2 bases and the V segment lost 2 bases, leaving 4 bases of the junction unmatched. CDR3 size: 15 residues. The germline gives CDR1 SGHRS, CDR2 YFSETQ. DNA for the CDR3: TGCGCCAGCAGCTTCACGGGAGGGACCACAGATACGCAGTATTTT. Translating gives CASSFTGGTTDTQYF.

V and J are TRBV4-2 and TRBJ2-1; TRBD2 matches at 9 bases. This CDR3 contains 14 residues. The germline V gene encodes CDR1 LGHNA and CDR2 YNFKEQ. Trimming at V came to 1 base and at J to 5 bases, leaving 0 bases not matched to a gene. In nucleotides, the CDR3 is TGTGCCAGCAGCCAAGGACTAGCGGACAATGAGCAGTTCTTC. Translated: CASSQGLADNEQFF.

On this clone: At the DNA level, this CDR3 is encoded by other sequences in the same sample as well. The V gene is TRBV5-1, the J gene TRBJ1-2; weak D call: TRBD1 (6 bases). Trimming removed 7 bases from V and 3 bases from J, with 10 bases in between. CDR1 is SGHRS and CDR2 is YFSETQ in the germline V gene. The CDR3 is made up of 12 amino acids. This CDR3 is CASSEGDYGYTF. The CDR3 DNA is TGCGCCAGCTCAGAGGGGGACTATGGCTACACCTTC. Together with reference TRBV5-1 and TRBJ1-2, the CDR3 gives the full variable domain: KAGVTQTPRYLIKTRGQQVTLSCSPISGHRSVSWYQQTPGQGLQFLFEYFSETQRNKGNFPGRFSGRQFSNSRSEMNVSTLELGDSALYLCASSEGDYGYTFGSGTRLTVV.

J is TRBJ2-1 and V is TRBV11-2; 11 nucleotides line up with TRBD2. Germline V gene sequence: CDR1 SGHAT, CDR2 FQNNGV. CDR3 length equals 14 residues. V was pared by 5 bases and J by 6 bases, with 3 bases of the junction left unmatched. The DNA of the CDR3 is TGTGCCAGCAGCCCGACTAGCGGGATCAATGAGCAGTTCTTC. Protein product: CASSPTSGINEQFF.

This clone has a single count. The rearrangement joins TRBV5-6 to TRBJ2-3, with D perhaps given as TRBD1 or TRBD2 (5 bases each). This CDR3 region has 15 residues. Germline CDR1 reads SGHDT; CDR2 reads YYEEEE. V lost 1 base to trimming and J lost 4 bases, with 13 bases between them. Here the CDR3 reads CASSLPGTGADTQYF. The CDR3 nucleotides are TGTGCCAGCAGCTTGCCCGGGACCGGGGCAGATACGCAGTATTTT.